The 4 T cell receptor beta chains below come from one sample, sequenced in a study of T-cell reconstitution after alpha-beta-depleted transplantation in children. Preparing the TCRbeta library involved the use of unique molecular identifiers. MiXCR, run by TCRdb on the PCR reads, gives a single entry per CDR3 protein. Among about 980,000 distinct CDR3 sequences, 25% to 30% were seen once, and the ten largest hold roughly 28%. This specimen was PBMCs, mostly from graft donor cells, taken 360 days after TCRalphabeta/CD19-depleted stem cell transplant. These receptors were obtained from a boy under two years old who had a stem cell transplant for SCID, so the T cells may come from the graft donor.

This clonotype was counted a few times. V usage is TRBV6-5 and J usage is TRBJ2-3; D ambiguous. CDR3 length equals 16 residues. V lost 4 bases and J lost 0, with 14 bases in between. Germline assignment: CDR1 MNHEY and CDR2 SVGAGI. DNA for the CDR3: TGTGCCAGCAGTTCGGTAGGAATTTCTAGCACAGATACGCAGTATTTT. Its protein is CASSSVGISSTDTQYF.

The rearrangement joins TRBV5-1 to TRBJ1-4; no reliable D call. The V gene lost 6 bases and the J gene lost 8 bases, with 8 bases spanning the gap. Per germline, CDR1 SGHRS and CDR2 YFSETQ. The CDR3 spans 11 residues. The CDR3 is CASKDGEKLFF. Written as DNA, the CDR3 is TGCGCCAGCAAGGACGGGGAAAAACTGTTTTTT.

As regards this clonotype: A read error may explain this, as a much larger clone is one base away. V gene TRBV4-3 combines with J gene TRBJ2-2; 10 bases are a match to TRBD2. J gave up 6 bases and V 1 base, and 5 bases lay outside the gene matches. Germline CDR1 LGHNA, CDR2 YSLEER. The CDR3 is made up of 16 amino acids. The CDR3 region has the DNA TGCGCCAGCAGCCAAGCTAAACTAGCGGGGTCCGGGGAGCTGTTTTTT. Residues: CASSQAKLAGSGELFF.

The V and J genes are TRBV5-1 and TRBJ2-5, with a tentative D call TRBD1 (7 bases). The CDR3 consists of 13 residues. Germline V gene lookup returns CDR1 SGHRS and CDR2 YFSETQ. V lost 7 bases, J lost 5 bases, and 15 bases lay in between. The CDR3 region is CASWAGGLETQYF. CDR3 DNA: TGCGCCAGCTGGGCAGGGGGGCTCGAGACCCAGTACTTC.